This T cell receptor beta chain derives from a study of control samples from healthy donors and cancer patients. With 3 bases removed from V and 0 bases from J, the gap between germline ends came to 9 bases. This CDR3 has 15 amino acids. The germline V gene encodes CDR1 ENHRY and CDR2 SYGVKD. Here immunoSEQ multiplex PCR was the method, and the copy in TCRdb shows in-frame clones only, minus some. The sample records some 70,000 clones, 83% being singletons. Sequenced material: blood. This receptor was identified in a man between 60 and 75 years old in good health. The V gene is TRBV10-3, the J gene TRBJ1-5; no clear D gene. The CDR3 loop is CAISDLSYSNQPQHF. The CDR3 region has the DNA TGTGCCATCAGTGACCTTAGTTATAGCAATCAGCCCCAGCATTTT.